A selection of T cell receptor beta chains follows, all from one sample in a study of blood T cell repertoires in COVID-19. The data were produced by immunoSEQ multiplex PCR, yet TCRdb's version contains in-frame clones alone and is incomplete. The sample comprises about 280,000 clones, 85% of which are singletons, and about 2.5% rests with the top ten. Sequencing was done on a sample of PBMCs or T cells enriched from blood (not recorded which). The receptors shown here come from a woman between 45 and 65 years old who had recovered from COVID-19. Each CDR3 is given with its conserved first and last residue. A D gene is named only where the DNA matches it firmly. Size values are once, few and many counts, or a class for expanded clones, and some rows have none.

V gene: TRBV6-5; D gene: .; clone size: .; J gene: TRBJ2-7; CDR3 protein: CASSYRPGHYSYEQYF; CDR3 DNA: TGTGCCAGCAGTTACCGGCCAGGACATTATTCCTACGAGCAGTACTTC
V gene: TRBV12-3/TRBV12-4; D gene: .; clone size: .; J gene: TRBJ1-5; CDR3 protein: CASNAYSNQPQHF; CDR3 DNA: TGTGCCAGCAACGCGTATAGCAATCAGCCCCAGCATTTT
V gene: TRBV9; D gene: .; clone size: few; J gene: TRBJ1-1; CDR3 protein: CASSSQGWDTEAFF; CDR3 DNA: TGTGCCAGCAGTTCTCAGGGGTGGGACACTGAAGCTTTCTTT
V gene: TRBV19; D gene: TRBD1; clone size: .; J gene: TRBJ2-3; CDR3 protein: CASSTSTGGRTDTQYF; CDR3 DNA: TGTGCCAGTAGTACCTCGACAGGGGGGCGCACAGATACGCAGTATTTT
V gene: TRBV6-1; D gene: .; clone size: .; J gene: TRBJ2-5; CDR3 protein: CASSEGVHRGETQYF; CDR3 DNA: TGTGCCAGCAGTGAAGGGGTTCATAGGGGAGAGACCCAGTACTTC
V gene: TRBV5-4; D gene: TRBD1; clone size: .; J gene: TRBJ2-3; CDR3 protein: CASSRTGQGWTDTQYF; CDR3 DNA: TGTGCCAGCAGCCGTACGGGACAGGGATGGACAGATACGCAGTATTTT
V gene: TRBV6-1; D gene: TRBD1; clone size: .; J gene: TRBJ1-2; CDR3 protein: CASSHSGTEDGYTF; CDR3 DNA: TGTGCCAGCAGTCACTCCGGGACAGAAGATGGCTACACCTTC
V gene: TRBV27; D gene: .; clone size: .; J gene: TRBJ1-2; CDR3 protein: CASSSNPPGYGYTF; CDR3 DNA: TGTGCCAGCAGTTCCAATCCGCCCGGCTATGGCTACACCTTC
V gene: TRBV6-5; D gene: .; clone size: .; J gene: TRBJ2-5; CDR3 protein: CASRPTRERETQYF; CDR3 DNA: TGTGCCAGCAGACCGACTAGAGAAAGAGAGACCCAGTACTTC
V gene: TRBV24-1; D gene: TRBD1; clone size: .; J gene: TRBJ1-5; CDR3 protein: CATSRDSSNQPQHF; CDR3 DNA: TGTGCCACCAGTCGGGACAGTAGCAATCAGCCCCAGCATTTT
V gene: TRBV9; D gene: .; clone size: .; J gene: TRBJ1-1; CDR3 protein: CASSARLQGSNNEAFF; CDR3 DNA: TGTGCCAGCAGCGCCCGATTACAGGGATCAAACAATGAAGCTTTCTTT
V gene: TRBV2; D gene: .; clone size: .; J gene: TRBJ1-1; CDR3 protein: CASSELWAQNTEAFF; CDR3 DNA: TGTGCCAGCAGTGAACTTTGGGCCCAGAACACTGAAGCTTTCTTT
V gene: TRBV7-2; D gene: TRBD2; clone size: few; J gene: TRBJ2-7; CDR3 protein: CASSLRLAVYEQYF; CDR3 DNA: TGTGCCAGCAGCTTAAGACTAGCGGTATACGAGCAGTACTTC
V gene: TRBV18; D gene: .; clone size: .; J gene: TRBJ2-2; CDR3 protein: CASSLRRTGTGELFF; CDR3 DNA: TGTGCCAGCTCACTCCGGAGGACTGGCACCGGGGAGCTGTTTTTT
V gene: TRBV29-1; D gene: TRBD2; clone size: .; J gene: TRBJ2-7; CDR3 protein: CSVVRGAVAGEQYF; CDR3 DNA: TGCAGCGTTGTAAGGGGGGCAGTAGCGGGAGAGCAGTACTTC
V gene: TRBV6-5; D gene: .; clone size: .; J gene: TRBJ1-1; CDR3 protein: CASRQVPGEAFF; CDR3 DNA: TGTGCCAGCAGACAGGTACCCGGTGAAGCTTTCTTT
V gene: TRBV19; D gene: .; clone size: .; J gene: TRBJ2-3; CDR3 protein: CASTTDRGTDTQYF; CDR3 DNA: TGTGCCAGTACCACGGACAGAGGCACAGATACGCAGTATTTT
V gene: TRBV12-3/TRBV12-4; D gene: TRBD1; clone size: .; J gene: TRBJ1-5; CDR3 protein: CASSLAKDRSLDF; CDR3 DNA: TGTGCCAGCAGTTTAGCGAAGGACAGGTCCTTGGATTTT
V gene: TRBV19; D gene: .; clone size: .; J gene: TRBJ2-2; CDR3 protein: CASTREEGVSTGELFF; CDR3 DNA: TGTGCCAGTACCAGAGAGGAGGGAGTGAGCACCGGGGAGCTGTTTTTT
V gene: TRBV27; D gene: TRBD2; clone size: .; J gene: TRBJ2-7; CDR3 protein: CASSRSGGVSYEQYF; CDR3 DNA: TGTGCCAGCAGCCGTAGCGGGGGGGTCTCCTACGAGCAGTACTTC
V gene: TRBV18; D gene: .; clone size: .; J gene: TRBJ2-7; CDR3 protein: CASSTGPPGEQYF; CDR3 DNA: TGTGCCAGCTCAACAGGACCGCCCGGCGAGCAGTACTTC
V gene: TRBV27; D gene: .; clone size: once; J gene: TRBJ2-2; CDR3 protein: CASSLAGPYTGELFF; CDR3 DNA: TGTGCCAGCAGTTTAGCGGGGCCCTACACCGGGGAGCTGTTTTTT
V gene: TRBV5-1; D gene: .; clone size: .; J gene: TRBJ2-1; CDR3 protein: CASSLVAARVDNEQFF; CDR3 DNA: TGCGCCAGCAGCTTGGTGGCGGCGAGGGTCGACAATGAGCAGTTCTTC
V gene: TRBV19; D gene: TRBD1; clone size: .; J gene: TRBJ2-7; CDR3 protein: CASKTTGESYEQYF; CDR3 DNA: TGTGCCAGTAAAACTACAGGGGAGTCCTACGAGCAGTACTTC
V gene: TRBV28; D gene: TRBD1; clone size: .; J gene: TRBJ1-4; CDR3 protein: CASRGTGGWEKLFF; CDR3 DNA: TGTGCCAGCAGGGGGACAGGGGGTTGGGAAAAACTGTTTTTT
V gene: TRBV3-1/TRBV3-2; D gene: TRBD1; clone size: .; J gene: TRBJ1-2; CDR3 protein: CASSQGQDYGYTF; CDR3 DNA: TGTGCCAGCAGCCAGGGACAGGACTATGGCTACACCTTC
V gene: TRBV19; D gene: .; clone size: .; J gene: TRBJ1-1; CDR3 protein: CASRWANTEAFF; CDR3 DNA: TGTGCCAGTAGGTGGGCAAACACTGAAGCTTTCTTT
V gene: TRBV5-8; D gene: TRBD1; clone size: .; J gene: TRBJ1-5; CDR3 protein: CASSKQGGSNQPQHF; CDR3 DNA: TGTGCCAGCAGCAAACAGGGGGGTAGCAATCAGCCCCAGCATTTT
V gene: TRBV12-3/TRBV12-4; D gene: TRBD2; clone size: .; J gene: TRBJ2-5; CDR3 protein: CASSLTSGTQYF; CDR3 DNA: TGTGCCAGCAGTTTGACTAGCGGGACCCAGTACTTC
V gene: TRBV9; D gene: .; clone size: .; J gene: TRBJ2-7; CDR3 protein: CASSTTRSSYEQYF; CDR3 DNA: TGTGCCAGCAGCACCACTAGGAGTTCCTACGAGCAGTACTTC
V gene: TRBV7-3; D gene: .; clone size: .; J gene: TRBJ2-6; CDR3 protein: CASSFNGGEANVLTF; CDR3 DNA: TGTGCCAGCAGCTTCAATGGGGGCGAGGCCAACGTCCTGACTTTC
V gene: TRBV6-5; D gene: TRBD1; clone size: .; J gene: TRBJ1-2; CDR3 protein: CASSRQGSGPYGYTF; CDR3 DNA: TGTGCCAGCAGTCGACAGGGGTCGGGTCCCTATGGCTACACCTTC
V gene: TRBV27; D gene: .; clone size: few; J gene: TRBJ2-5; CDR3 protein: CASSLTSHHTGQETQYF; CDR3 DNA: TGTGCCAGCAGTTTAACCTCCCATCATACGGGACAAGAGACCCAGTACTTC
V gene: TRBV5-6; D gene: .; clone size: .; J gene: TRBJ1-6; CDR3 protein: CASSLGQTGSPLHF; CDR3 DNA: TGTGCCAGCAGCTTAGGTCAGACGGGGTCACCCCTCCACTTT
V gene: TRBV7-2; D gene: .; clone size: many; J gene: TRBJ1-4; CDR3 protein: CASSLQAGGEKLFF; CDR3 DNA: TGTGCCAGCAGCTTACAGGCAGGTGGAGAAAAACTGTTTTTT
V gene: TRBV28; D gene: .; clone size: .; J gene: TRBJ1-4; CDR3 protein: CATHRDTLNEKLFF; CDR3 DNA: TGTGCCACCCACCGGGACACTTTAAATGAAAAACTGTTTTTT
V gene: TRBV27; D gene: TRBD2; clone size: .; J gene: TRBJ2-1; CDR3 protein: CASNPTRGGQNEQFF; CDR3 DNA: TGTGCCAGCAACCCGACCCGGGGGGGGCAAAATGAGCAGTTCTTC
V gene: TRBV7-9; D gene: TRBD1; clone size: .; J gene: TRBJ1-1; CDR3 protein: CASSYRGRNTEAFF; CDR3 DNA: TGTGCCAGCAGCTACAGGGGGCGGAACACTGAAGCTTTCTTT
V gene: TRBV11-2; D gene: TRBD1; clone size: .; J gene: TRBJ1-2; CDR3 protein: CASSRRWGTGNGYTF; CDR3 DNA: TGTGCCAGCAGCCGGAGGTGGGGGACAGGGAATGGCTACACCTTC
V gene: TRBV30; D gene: .; clone size: .; J gene: TRBJ2-3; CDR3 protein: CAWARGATDTQYF; CDR3 DNA: TGTGCCTGGGCCAGGGGGGCCACAGATACGCAGTATTTT
V gene: TRBV6-6; D gene: TRBD1; clone size: .; J gene: TRBJ2-5; CDR3 protein: CASSYSRSGGGETQYF; CDR3 DNA: TGTGCCAGCAGTTACTCGAGGTCAGGGGGTGGAGAGACCCAGTACTTC
V gene: TRBV19; D gene: TRBD1; clone size: .; J gene: TRBJ1-1; CDR3 protein: CASRLAGQGNTEAFF; CDR3 DNA: TGTGCCAGTAGGCTCGCGGGACAGGGGAACACTGAAGCTTTCTTT
V gene: TRBV4-2; D gene: .; clone size: few; J gene: TRBJ2-3; CDR3 protein: CASSQLQGVTGTDTQYF; CDR3 DNA: TGTGCCAGCAGCCAACTCCAGGGTGTAACAGGCACAGATACGCAGTATTTT
V gene: TRBV30; D gene: .; clone size: .; J gene: TRBJ1-3; CDR3 protein: CAWSVAAGNTIYF; CDR3 DNA: TGTGCCTGGAGTGTGGCAGCTGGAAACACCATATATTTT
V gene: TRBV6-2/TRBV6-3; D gene: TRBD2; clone size: .; J gene: TRBJ2-7; CDR3 protein: CASSYTLSGRGEQYF; CDR3 DNA: TGTGCCAGCAGTTACACGCTCTCCGGGAGGGGAGAGCAGTACTTC
V gene: TRBV27; D gene: .; clone size: few; J gene: TRBJ1-6; CDR3 protein: CASSSSGVGERALHF; CDR3 DNA: TGTGCCAGCAGTTCCTCCGGGGTAGGCGAAAGGGCCCTCCACTTT